This T cell receptor (beta chain) appears in the sequencing data of a study of T cells in tuberculosis. The wider study: CD1B tetramers identified T cells specific for mycobacterial lipid GMM. IGRA-negative adolescents, IGRA-positive adolescents with latent tuberculosis and adults with active tuberculosis formed this South African cohort.

Unsorted cryopreserved PBMC were sequenced, averaging around 94,000 T cells per clinical donor. The V gene lost 1 base and the J gene lost 2 bases, with 10 bases spanning the gap. Germline V gives CDR1 SEHNR, CDR2 FQNEAQ (reference sequence). CDR3 length equals 15 residues. Generated by immunoSEQ multiplex PCR, the TCRdb table keeps only in-frame clones and is missing some. The sample lists under 25,000 clones; more than 95% were seen once. The gene calls are TRBV7-9 and TRBJ2-3, with D possibly TRBD2 on 6 matching bases. The sequenced sample was PBMCs. The sequence was collected from a donor between 5 and 29 years old with latent tuberculosis or without tuberculosis infection. CDR3 nucleotides: TGTGCCAGCAGCTTAGGCCGGGAGAACACAGATACGCAGTATTTT. This sequence encodes CASSLGRENTDTQYF. The variable domain in full, completed from reference TRBV7-9 and TRBJ2-3, reads DTGVSQNPRHKITKRGQNVTFRCDPISEHNRLYWYRQTLGQGPEFLTYFQNEAQLEKSRLLSDRFSAERPKGSFSTLEIQRTEQGDSAMYLCASSLGRENTDTQYFGPGTRLTVL.